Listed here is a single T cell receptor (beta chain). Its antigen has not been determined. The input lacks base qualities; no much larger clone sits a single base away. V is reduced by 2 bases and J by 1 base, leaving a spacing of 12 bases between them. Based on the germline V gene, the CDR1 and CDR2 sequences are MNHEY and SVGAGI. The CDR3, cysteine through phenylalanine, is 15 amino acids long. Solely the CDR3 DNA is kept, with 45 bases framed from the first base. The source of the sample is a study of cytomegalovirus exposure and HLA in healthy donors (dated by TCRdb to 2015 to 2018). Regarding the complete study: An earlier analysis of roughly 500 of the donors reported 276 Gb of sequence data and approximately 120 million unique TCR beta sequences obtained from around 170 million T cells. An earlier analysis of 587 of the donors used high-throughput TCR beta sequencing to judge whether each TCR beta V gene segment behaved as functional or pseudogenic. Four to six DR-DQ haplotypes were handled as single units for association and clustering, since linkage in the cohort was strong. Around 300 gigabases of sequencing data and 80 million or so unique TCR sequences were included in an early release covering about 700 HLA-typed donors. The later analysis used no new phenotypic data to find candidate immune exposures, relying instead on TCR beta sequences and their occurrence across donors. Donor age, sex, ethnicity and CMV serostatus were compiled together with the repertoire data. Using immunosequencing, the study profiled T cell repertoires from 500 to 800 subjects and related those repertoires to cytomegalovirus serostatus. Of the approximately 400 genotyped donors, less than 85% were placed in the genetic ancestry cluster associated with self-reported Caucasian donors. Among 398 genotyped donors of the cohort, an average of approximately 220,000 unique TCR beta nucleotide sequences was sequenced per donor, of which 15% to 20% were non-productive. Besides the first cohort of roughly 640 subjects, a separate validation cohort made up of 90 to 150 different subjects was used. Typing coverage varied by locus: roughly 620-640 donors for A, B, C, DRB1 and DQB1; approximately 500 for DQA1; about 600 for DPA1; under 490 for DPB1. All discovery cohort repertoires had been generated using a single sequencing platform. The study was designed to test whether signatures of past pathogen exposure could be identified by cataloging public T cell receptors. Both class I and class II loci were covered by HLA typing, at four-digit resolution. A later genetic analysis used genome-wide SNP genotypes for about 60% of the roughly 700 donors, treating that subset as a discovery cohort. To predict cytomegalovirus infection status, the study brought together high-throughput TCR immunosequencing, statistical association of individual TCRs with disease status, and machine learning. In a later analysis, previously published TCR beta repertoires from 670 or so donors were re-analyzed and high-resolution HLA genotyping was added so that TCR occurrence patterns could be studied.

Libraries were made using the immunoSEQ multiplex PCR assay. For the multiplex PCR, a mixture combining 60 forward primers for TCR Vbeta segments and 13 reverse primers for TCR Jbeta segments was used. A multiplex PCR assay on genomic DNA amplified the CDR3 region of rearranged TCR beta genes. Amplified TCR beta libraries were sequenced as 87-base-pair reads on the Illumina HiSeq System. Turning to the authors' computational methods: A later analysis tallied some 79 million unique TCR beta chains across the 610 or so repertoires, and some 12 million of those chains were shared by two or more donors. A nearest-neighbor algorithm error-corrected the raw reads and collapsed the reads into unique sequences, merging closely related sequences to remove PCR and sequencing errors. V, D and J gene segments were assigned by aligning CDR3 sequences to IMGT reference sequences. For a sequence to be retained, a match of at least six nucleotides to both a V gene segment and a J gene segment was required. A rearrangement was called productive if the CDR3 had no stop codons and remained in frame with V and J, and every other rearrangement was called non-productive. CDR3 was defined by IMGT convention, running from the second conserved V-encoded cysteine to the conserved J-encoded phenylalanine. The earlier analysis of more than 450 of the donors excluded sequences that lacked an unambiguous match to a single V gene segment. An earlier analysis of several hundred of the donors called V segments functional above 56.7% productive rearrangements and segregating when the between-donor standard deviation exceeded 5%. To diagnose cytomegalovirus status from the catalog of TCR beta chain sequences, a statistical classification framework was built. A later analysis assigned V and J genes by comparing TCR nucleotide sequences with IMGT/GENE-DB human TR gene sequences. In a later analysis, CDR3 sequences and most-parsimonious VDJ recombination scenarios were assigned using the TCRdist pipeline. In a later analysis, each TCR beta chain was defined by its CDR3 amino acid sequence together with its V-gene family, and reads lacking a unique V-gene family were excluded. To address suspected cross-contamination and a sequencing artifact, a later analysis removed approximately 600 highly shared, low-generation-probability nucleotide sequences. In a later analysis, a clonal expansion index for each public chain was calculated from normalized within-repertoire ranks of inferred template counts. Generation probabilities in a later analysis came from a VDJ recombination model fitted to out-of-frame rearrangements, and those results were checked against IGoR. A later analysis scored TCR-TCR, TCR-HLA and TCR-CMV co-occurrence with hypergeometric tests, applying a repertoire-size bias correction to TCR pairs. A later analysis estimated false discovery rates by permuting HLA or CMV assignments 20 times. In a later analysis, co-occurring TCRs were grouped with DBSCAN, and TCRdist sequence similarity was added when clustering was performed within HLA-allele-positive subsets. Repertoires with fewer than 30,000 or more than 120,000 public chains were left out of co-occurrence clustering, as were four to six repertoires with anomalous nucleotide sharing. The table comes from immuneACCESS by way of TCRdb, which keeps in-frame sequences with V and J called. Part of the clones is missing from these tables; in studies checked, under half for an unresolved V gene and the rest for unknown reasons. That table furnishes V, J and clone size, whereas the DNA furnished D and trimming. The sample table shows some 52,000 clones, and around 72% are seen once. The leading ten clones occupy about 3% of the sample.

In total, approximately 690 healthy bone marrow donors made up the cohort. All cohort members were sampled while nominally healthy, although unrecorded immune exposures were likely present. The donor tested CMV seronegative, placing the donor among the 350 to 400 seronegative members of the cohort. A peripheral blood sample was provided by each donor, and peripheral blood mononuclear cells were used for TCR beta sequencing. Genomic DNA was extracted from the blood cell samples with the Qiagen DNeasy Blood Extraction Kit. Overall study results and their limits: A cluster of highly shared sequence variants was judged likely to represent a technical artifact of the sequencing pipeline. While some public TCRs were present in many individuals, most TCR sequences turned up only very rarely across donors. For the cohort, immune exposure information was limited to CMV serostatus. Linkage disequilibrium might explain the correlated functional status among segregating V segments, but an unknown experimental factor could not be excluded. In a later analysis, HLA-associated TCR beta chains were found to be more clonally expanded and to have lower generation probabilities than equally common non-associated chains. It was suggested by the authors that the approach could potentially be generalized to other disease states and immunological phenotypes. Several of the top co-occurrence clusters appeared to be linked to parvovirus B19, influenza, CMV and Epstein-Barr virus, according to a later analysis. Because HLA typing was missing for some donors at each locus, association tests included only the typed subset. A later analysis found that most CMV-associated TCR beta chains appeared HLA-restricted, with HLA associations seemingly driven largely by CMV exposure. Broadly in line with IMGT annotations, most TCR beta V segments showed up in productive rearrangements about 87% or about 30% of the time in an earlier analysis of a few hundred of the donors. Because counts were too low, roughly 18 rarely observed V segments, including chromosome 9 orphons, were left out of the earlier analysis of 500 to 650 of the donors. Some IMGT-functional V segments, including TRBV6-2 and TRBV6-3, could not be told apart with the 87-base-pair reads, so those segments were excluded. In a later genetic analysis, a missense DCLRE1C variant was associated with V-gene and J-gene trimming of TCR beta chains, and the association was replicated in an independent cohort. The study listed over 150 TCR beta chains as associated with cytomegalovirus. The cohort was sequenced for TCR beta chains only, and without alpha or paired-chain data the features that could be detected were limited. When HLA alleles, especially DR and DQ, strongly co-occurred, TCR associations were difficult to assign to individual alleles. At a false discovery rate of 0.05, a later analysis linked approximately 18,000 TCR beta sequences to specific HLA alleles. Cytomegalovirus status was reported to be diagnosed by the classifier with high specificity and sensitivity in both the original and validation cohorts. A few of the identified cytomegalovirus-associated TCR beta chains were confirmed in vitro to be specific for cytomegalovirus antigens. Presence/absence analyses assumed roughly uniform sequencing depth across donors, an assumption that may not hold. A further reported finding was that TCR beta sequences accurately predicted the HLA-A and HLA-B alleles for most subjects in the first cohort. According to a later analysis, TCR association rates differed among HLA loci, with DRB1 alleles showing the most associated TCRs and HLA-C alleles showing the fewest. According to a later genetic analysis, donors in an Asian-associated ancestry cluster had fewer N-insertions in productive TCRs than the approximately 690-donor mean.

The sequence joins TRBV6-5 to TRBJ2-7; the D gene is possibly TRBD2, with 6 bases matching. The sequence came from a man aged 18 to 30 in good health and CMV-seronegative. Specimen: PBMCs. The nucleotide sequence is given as TGTGCCAGCAGTTACAGCGGGCAGGCTTCCTACGAGCAGTACTTC. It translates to CASSYSGQASYEQYF.